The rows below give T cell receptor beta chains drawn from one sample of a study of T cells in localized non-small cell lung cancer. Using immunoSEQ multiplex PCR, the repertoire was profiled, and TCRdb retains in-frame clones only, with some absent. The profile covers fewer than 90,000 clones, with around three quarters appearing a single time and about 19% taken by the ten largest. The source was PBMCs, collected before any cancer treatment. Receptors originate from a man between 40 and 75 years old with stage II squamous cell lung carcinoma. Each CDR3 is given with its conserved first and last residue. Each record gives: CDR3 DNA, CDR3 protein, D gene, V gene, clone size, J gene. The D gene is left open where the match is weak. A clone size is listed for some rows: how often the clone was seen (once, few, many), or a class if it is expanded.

CDR3nt: TGCGCCAGCAGCTTGACAGGACAGGCCGGAAACACCATATATTTT
CDR3aa: CASSLTGQAGNTIYF
d_gene: TRBD1
v_gene: TRBV5-1
abundance: -
j_gene: TRBJ1-3

CDR3nt: TGCAGCGTGAACCTCCGGAACAGAAACATTCAGTACTTC
CDR3aa: CSVNLRNRNIQYF
d_gene: -
v_gene: TRBV29-1
abundance: few
j_gene: TRBJ2-4

CDR3nt: TGTGCCAGCAGTTTTGCTGATACCACCTATAATTCACCCCTCCACTTT
CDR3aa: CASSFADTTYNSPLHF
d_gene: -
v_gene: TRBV27
abundance: -
j_gene: TRBJ1-6

CDR3nt: TGTGCCAGTACCTTCCGGGTGGGAGATCAGCCCCAGCATTTT
CDR3aa: CASTFRVGDQPQHF
d_gene: -
v_gene: TRBV19
abundance: -
j_gene: TRBJ1-5

CDR3nt: TGTGCCAGCAGTTCGGGGACAGAGACAGATACGCAGTATTTT
CDR3aa: CASSSGTETDTQYF
d_gene: TRBD1
v_gene: TRBV27
abundance: -
j_gene: TRBJ2-3

CDR3nt: TGTGCCAGCAGCTTAGGTCCGGCCTACGAGCAGTACTTC
CDR3aa: CASSLGPAYEQYF
d_gene: -
v_gene: TRBV11-1
abundance: many
j_gene: TRBJ2-7

CDR3nt: TGTGCCAGCAGCTCGGTGCAGACGAACACTGAAGCTTTCTTT
CDR3aa: CASSSVQTNTEAFF
d_gene: -
v_gene: TRBV5-5
abundance: -
j_gene: TRBJ1-1

CDR3nt: TGTGCCAGCTCACCACCGAACAGGGGGGGTAATGAGCAGTTCTTC
CDR3aa: CASSPPNRGGNEQFF
d_gene: -
v_gene: TRBV18
abundance: -
j_gene: TRBJ2-1

CDR3nt: TGCAGCGGTACGTTCGGGACAACGAACACCGGGGAGCTGTTTTTT
CDR3aa: CSGTFGTTNTGELFF
d_gene: -
v_gene: TRBV29-1
abundance: -
j_gene: TRBJ2-2

CDR3nt: TGTGCCAGCAGCCCTACGGGGGTGGGGAATGAGCAGTTCTTC
CDR3aa: CASSPTGVGNEQFF
d_gene: -
v_gene: TRBV11-3
abundance: -
j_gene: TRBJ2-1

CDR3nt: TGTGCCATCAGTGAGTTCGGCGGCGGTAATTCACCCCTCCACTTT
CDR3aa: CAISEFGGGNSPLHF
d_gene: -
v_gene: TRBV10-3
abundance: few
j_gene: TRBJ1-6

CDR3nt: TGTGCCAGCAGCAACCGGGACAGGGGTATGGTCTACGAGCAGTACTTC
CDR3aa: CASSNRDRGMVYEQYF
d_gene: TRBD1
v_gene: TRBV5-8
abundance: -
j_gene: TRBJ2-7

CDR3nt: TGTGCCAGCAGTTTACTAGCGGACCCCTCCTACAATGAGCAGTTCTTC
CDR3aa: CASSLLADPSYNEQFF
d_gene: TRBD2
v_gene: TRBV27
abundance: -
j_gene: TRBJ2-1

CDR3nt: TGCGCCAGCAGCTGGGGGGTACCCTCCTACGAGCAGTACTTC
CDR3aa: CASSWGVPSYEQYF
d_gene: -
v_gene: TRBV5-1
abundance: -
j_gene: TRBJ2-7

CDR3nt: TGTGCCAGCAGCCCCGGGACAGGGCTCGGGGAGCTGTTTTTT
CDR3aa: CASSPGTGLGELFF
d_gene: TRBD1
v_gene: TRBV2
abundance: -
j_gene: TRBJ2-2

CDR3nt: TGTGCCAGCAGCAGACGGCTAGCGGGTCTTAAGGGCGAGCAGTACTTC
CDR3aa: CASSRRLAGLKGEQYF
d_gene: TRBD2
v_gene: TRBV28
abundance: -
j_gene: TRBJ2-7

CDR3nt: TGTGCCAGCAACCTAGCGGGAGTTTCTGAGCAGTTCTTC
CDR3aa: CASNLAGVSEQFF
d_gene: TRBD2
v_gene: TRBV2
abundance: -
j_gene: TRBJ2-1

CDR3nt: TGTGCCAGCAGCTTGCGGGGTGGGAGCACAGATACGCAGTATTTT
CDR3aa: CASSLRGGSTDTQYF
d_gene: -
v_gene: TRBV9
abundance: once
j_gene: TRBJ2-3

CDR3nt: TGTGCCAGTAGTATGGGATCTGGAAACACCATATATTTT
CDR3aa: CASSMGSGNTIYF
d_gene: -
v_gene: TRBV19
abundance: -
j_gene: TRBJ1-3

CDR3nt: TGTGCCAGCAGCTCCGGGATCTCAGATACGCAGTATTTT
CDR3aa: CASSSGISDTQYF
d_gene: -
v_gene: TRBV7-3
abundance: -
j_gene: TRBJ2-3

CDR3nt: TGTGCCAGCAGCCCTTCCCCCGACGGCTTCTATGGCTACACCTTC
CDR3aa: CASSPSPDGFYGYTF
d_gene: -
v_gene: TRBV6-5
abundance: few
j_gene: TRBJ1-2

CDR3nt: TGTGCCAGCAGTTGGGGAGCGGGCATGCTCACAGATACGCAGTATTTT
CDR3aa: CASSWGAGMLTDTQYF
d_gene: -
v_gene: TRBV27
abundance: -
j_gene: TRBJ2-3

CDR3nt: TGTGCCAGCAGGGTACAGGGACTGAACACTGAAGCTTTCTTT
CDR3aa: CASRVQGLNTEAFF
d_gene: -
v_gene: TRBV28
abundance: -
j_gene: TRBJ1-1

CDR3nt: TGTGCCAGCAGTTTATCCGGGGCGCTCTACGAGCAGTACTTC
CDR3aa: CASSLSGALYEQYF
d_gene: -
v_gene: TRBV28
abundance: few
j_gene: TRBJ2-7

CDR3nt: TGTGCCAGCTCATCGACCGGGACAGGATCTACCGGGGAGCTGTTTTTT
CDR3aa: CASSSTGTGSTGELFF
d_gene: TRBD1
v_gene: TRBV18
abundance: -
j_gene: TRBJ2-2

CDR3nt: TGTGCCAGCAGCTTTTCGGGGGGCGGAGAGACCCAGTACTTC
CDR3aa: CASSFSGGGETQYF
d_gene: -
v_gene: TRBV7-2
abundance: -
j_gene: TRBJ2-5

CDR3nt: TGTGCCAGCAGCCGACCAACGGGAGCCCTCACCTACGAGCAGTACTTC
CDR3aa: CASSRPTGALTYEQYF
d_gene: -
v_gene: TRBV7-9
abundance: -
j_gene: TRBJ2-7

CDR3nt: TGTGCCAGCAGTCGGCCTGGGGGCTCTGGAAACACCATATATTTT
CDR3aa: CASSRPGGSGNTIYF
d_gene: -
v_gene: TRBV6-5
abundance: -
j_gene: TRBJ1-3

CDR3nt: TGTGCCATCAGTGAGGCCCGGGACAGTTCCTATGGCTACACCTTC
CDR3aa: CAISEARDSSYGYTF
d_gene: TRBD1
v_gene: TRBV10-3
abundance: -
j_gene: TRBJ1-2

CDR3nt: TGTGCCAGCAGTTCAGCCGGACAGAGCTCCTACGAGCAGTACTTC
CDR3aa: CASSSAGQSSYEQYF
d_gene: -
v_gene: TRBV28
abundance: -
j_gene: TRBJ2-7

CDR3nt: TGTGCCAGCAGCCCTCGGCAGGGGGGGACTGAAGCTTTCTTT
CDR3aa: CASSPRQGGTEAFF
d_gene: TRBD1
v_gene: TRBV7-9
abundance: -
j_gene: TRBJ1-1

CDR3nt: TGCGCCAGCAGCGGGGACCCTGTGACAGGAGTTCGGGGGTACTTC
CDR3aa: CASSGDPVTGVRGYF
d_gene: -
v_gene: TRBV5-1
abundance: -
j_gene: TRBJ2-7

CDR3nt: TGTGCCAGCTCACCAGATCCGGCACCCCTGGGATCACCCCTCCACTTT
CDR3aa: CASSPDPAPLGSPLHF
d_gene: -
v_gene: TRBV18
abundance: -
j_gene: TRBJ1-6

CDR3nt: TGTGCCAGCAGCTTAGCGGGGGGCCTCAATGAGCAGTTCTTC
CDR3aa: CASSLAGGLNEQFF
d_gene: -
v_gene: TRBV7-9
abundance: -
j_gene: TRBJ2-1

CDR3nt: TGTGCCAGCAGCTCGGGACAGGGGAACTATGGCTACACCTTC
CDR3aa: CASSSGQGNYGYTF
d_gene: TRBD1
v_gene: TRBV7-2
abundance: -
j_gene: TRBJ1-2